The rows below give T cell receptor beta chains drawn from one sample of a study of blood T cell repertoires in COVID-19. TCRdb's copy holds only in-frame clones and misses some; the assay was immunoSEQ multiplex PCR. The table lists 390,000 or so clones, approximately 87% of them singletons. Sequencing was performed on PBMCs or T cells enriched from blood (not recorded which). These receptors came from a woman aged 50 to 60 who had recovered from COVID-19. Both conserved end residues are part of each CDR3. Each record gives: CDR3 protein, CDR3 DNA, J gene, clone size, CDR3 length, V gene, D gene. A D gene is named only where the DNA matches it firmly. Not all rows give a size; the values are once, few, many and, for expanded clones, a class.

CDR3: CASSLRRGVANEKLFF; DNA: TGCGCCAGCAGCCTTCGACGGGGGGTGGCTAATGAAAAACTGTTTTTT; J: TRBJ1-4; size: NA; length: 16; V: TRBV4-1; D: NA
CDR3: CASSVGVLGNQPQHF; DNA: TGTGCCAGCAGCGTAGGAGTTTTGGGCAATCAGCCCCAGCATTTT; J: TRBJ1-5; size: NA; length: 15; V: TRBV9; D: NA
CDR3: CRAVRDTEAFF; DNA: TGCAGGGCGGTGAGGGACACTGAAGCTTTCTTT; J: TRBJ1-1; size: NA; length: 11; V: TRBV20-1; D: NA
CDR3: CASSDQGLYDEQFF; DNA: TGTGCCAGCAGTGACCAGGGTCTATACGATGAGCAGTTCTTC; J: TRBJ2-1; size: NA; length: 14; V: TRBV2; D: NA
CDR3: CASSDGQGGNTGELFF; DNA: TGTGCCAGCAGTGATGGTCAGGGAGGTAACACCGGGGAGCTGTTTTTT; J: TRBJ2-2; size: once; length: 16; V: TRBV6-1; D: NA
CDR3: CASSPTGNAYGYTF; DNA: TGTGCCAGCAGTCCGACAGGGAACGCTTATGGCTACACCTTC; J: TRBJ1-2; size: NA; length: 14; V: TRBV2; D: TRBD1
CDR3: CASSQTGTGAHTEAFF; DNA: TGTGCCAGCAGCCAGACCGGGACAGGGGCCCACACTGAAGCTTTCTTT; J: TRBJ1-1; size: NA; length: 16; V: TRBV14; D: TRBD1
CDR3: CASSLPGSRLNEQFF; DNA: TGTGCCAGCAGCTTACCCGGGTCGAGGCTCAATGAGCAGTTCTTC; J: TRBJ2-1; size: NA; length: 15; V: TRBV7-9; D: NA
CDR3: CASSTTGLDGYTF; DNA: TGTGCCAGCAGCACGACAGGGCTGGATGGCTACACCTTC; J: TRBJ1-2; size: NA; length: 13; V: TRBV7-3; D: TRBD1
CDR3: CAWSVQQDQPQHF; DNA: TGTGCCTGGAGTGTACAGCAAGATCAGCCCCAGCATTTT; J: TRBJ1-5; size: NA; length: 13; V: TRBV30; D: NA